The clone carrying this TCR beta chain was counted only a few times. The ends were cut back, 4 bases at V and 4 bases at J, with 16 bases in the middle. CDR1 is MNHGY, CDR2 SVAAGI, per germline. CDR3 size: 15 residues. This table comes from immunoSEQ multiplex PCR, and its TCRdb copy is limited to in-frame clones, with some not included. The table has around 320,000 clones, 90% seen once. This sample is drawn from a study of blood T cell repertoires in COVID-19. The clonotype was recovered from a woman aged 25-40 years who had been exposed to COVID-19. The genes are TRBV6-9 and TRBJ1-2, with D unresolved. Sequencing input: PBMCs or T cells enriched from blood (not recorded which). The CDR3 is CASSFSHPSGYGYTF. CDR3 DNA sequence: TGTGCCAGCAGTTTTTCTCATCCGTCAGGCTATGGCTACACCTTC.